A single sample is the source of the 8 T cell receptor beta chains below, sequenced in a study of blood T cell repertoires in COVID-19. This table comes from immunoSEQ multiplex PCR, and its TCRdb copy is limited to in-frame clones, with some not included. This sample yields 70,000 to 80,000 clones, of which about 89% are seen a single time; 10% to 15% belongs to the top ten. The sequenced sample was peripheral blood. Receptor source: a woman in her sixties or seventies with acute or convalescent COVID-19.

The V gene is TRBV19, the J gene TRBJ1-5; 8 nucleotides line up with TRBD1. Looked up from germline, CDR1 is LNHDA and CDR2 is SQIVND (reference sequence). This CDR3 contains 14 residues. With 7 bases clipped from V and 4 bases from J, the junction kept 6 bases outside the gene matches. The CDR3 spells CASNLRQGNQPQHF. In DNA, the CDR3 is TGTGCCAGTAATCTACGACAGGGGAATCAGCCCCAGCATTTT.

The CDR3 spells CASSPTGRGGAHTQYF. The CDR3 DNA reads as TGTGCCAGCAGCCCCACCGGGAGGGGGGGGGCCCATACGCAGTATTTT. The chain combines TRBV7-6 with TRBJ2-3; 8 nucleotides align to TRBD2. This CDR3 has 16 residues. With 5 bases clipped from V and 7 bases from J, the junction kept 14 bases outside the gene matches. Germline V CDR1 and CDR2: SGHVS, FNYEAQ. Full variable domain (missing parts from reference TRBV7-6 and TRBJ2-3): GAGVSQSPRYKVTKRGQDVALRCDPISGHVSLYWYRQALGQGPEFLTYFNYEAQQDKSGLPNDRFSAERPEGSISTLTIQRTEQRDSAMYRCASSPTGRGGAHTQYFGPGTRLTVL.

This clone showed up just once. This chain links TRBV19 with TRBJ2-3; 9 bases are a match to TRBD1. This CDR3 comprises 20 residues. V lost 6 bases and J lost 6; bases outside the gene matches: 25. Germline assignment: CDR1 LNHDA and CDR2 SQIVND (reference sequence). CDR3 region: CASSNTGGESTTNPTDTQYF. CDR3 DNA sequence: TGTGCCAGTAGCAATACAGGGGGCGAATCCACAACCAACCCAACTGATACGCAGTATTTT. Full variable domain (rest looked up from reference TRBV19 and TRBJ2-3): DGGITQSPKYLFRKEGQNVTLSCEQNLNHDAMYWYRQDPGQGLRLIYYSQIVNDFQKGDIAEGYSVSREKKESFPLTVTSAQKNPTAFYLCASSNTGGESTTNPTDTQYFGPGTRLTVL.

The J gene is TRBJ2-2, the V gene TRBV6-6, with 11 positions matching TRBD2. The CDR3 spans 18 residues. In germline, CDR1 is MNHNY, CDR2 SVGAGI (reference sequence). The V and J ends lost 5 bases and 7 bases, in that order; junction bases with no gene match: 15. CDR3 residues: CASSLQPPSGGRDGELFF. CDR3 DNA: TGTGCCAGCAGTCTTCAACCCCCTAGCGGGGGGCGGGACGGGGAGCTGTTTTTT.

The V and J genes are TRBV3-1 (or the pseudogene TRBV3-2) and TRBJ2-2; 9 positions match TRBD2. The CDR3 loop spans 17 amino acids. Germline CDR1 LGHDT, CDR2 YNNKEL (reference sequence). The V segment lost 6 bases and the J segment 0 bases; nucleotides outside the gene matches: 8. DNA of the CDR3: TGTGCCAGCAGTCCTTTAGCGGGGGCTACGAACACCGGGGAGCTGTTTTTT. Protein product: CASSPLAGATNTGELFF.

The chain is built from TRBV14 and TRBJ1-4; 7 bases align to TRBD1. This CDR3 has 14 residues. Germline-derived CDR1 and CDR2 are SGHDN and FVKESK. The V and J ends lost 2 bases and 8 bases, in that order; junction bases with no gene match: 5. CDR3 residues: CASSQPSGGEKLFF. CDR3 DNA sequence: TGTGCCAGCAGCCAACCTTCAGGGGGAGAAAAACTGTTTTTT.

This clone has a handful of counts. The chain combines TRBV6-6 with TRBJ1-1; D unresolved. The germline V and J ends were trimmed by 0 bases and 4 bases, with 9 bases remaining between them. The CDR3 spans 14 residues. CDR1 MNHNY and CDR2 SVGAGI come from the germline V gene (reference sequence). Here the CDR3 reads CASSYSRISTEAFF. CDR3 bases: TGTGCCAGCAGTTACTCGCGTATTAGCACTGAAGCTTTCTTT.

This chain joins TRBV7-9 and TRBJ2-2; a possible D gene is TRBD1 (6 bases). The germline gives CDR1 SEHNR, CDR2 FQNEAQ (reference sequence). There are 17 residues in the CDR3. The germline V and J ends were trimmed by 5 bases and 1 base, with 17 bases remaining between them. The CDR3 reads CASSQSTGTRNTGELFF. In DNA, the CDR3 is TGTGCCAGCAGCCAATCTACGGGGACAAGGAACACCGGGGAGCTGTTTTTT.